This TCR beta chain appears in the sequencing data of a study of a mutant IDH1 vaccine in newly diagnosed glioma. As for the study in general: The therapy given earlier, which was standard therapy, consisted of radiotherapy, temozolomide, or both, and most of the patients received both.

Germline trimming cut 0 bases from V and 4 bases from J; bases unmatched to any gene: 9. Germline values: CDR1 SGHRS, CDR2 YFSETQ. The CDR3 consists of 16 residues. Some clones are missing from TCRdb's copy, which holds only in-frame ones; the method was immunoSEQ multiplex PCR. The sample has over 75,000 clones; roughly 90% are singletons. Study results and caveats: Vaccine-induced responses were seen in roughly 93% of patients, spanning several MHC alleles. Pseudoprogression seemed unlinked to shifts in top peripheral T cell clonotypes.

Time point indicated: baseline, week 1 (first vaccination visit). The treatment: pre-vaccination baseline after standard-of-care therapy. To note about this clone: What it recognizes is unknown.

This clonotype was sampled from a woman aged 45-59 years with glioma. The V call is TRBV5-1, the J call TRBJ2-7; 8 positions match TRBD2. The sequencing used PBMCs, collected from a glioma patient treated with radiotherapy, temozolomide or both. The CDR3 DNA follows: TGCGCCAGCAGCTTGGTGGTGGTAGCGGGATCGTACGAGCAGTACTTC. Translation gives CASSLVVVAGSYEQYF.